Detailed here is one TCR beta chain. The PCR made use of 60 Vbeta and 13 Jbeta primers. The table came from immunoSEQ multiplex PCR; TCRdb's copy has only in-frame clones and leaves some out. The table records more than 95,000 clones, 60% to 75% of them present only once. This record comes from a study of cytomegalovirus exposure and HLA in healthy donors. The CDR3 extends over 17 amino acids. Trimming cost V 5 bases and J 5 bases, with 21 bases left between them. Germline values: CDR1 MDHEN, CDR2 SYDVKM. Source material: PBMCs. V is TRBV28 and J is TRBJ2-2; possible D gene TRBD2, 6 bases. The sequence derives from a woman in her 70s in good health and CMV-seropositive. CDR3: CASSPGVRGRKTGELFF. The DNA of the CDR3 is TGTGCCAGCAGTCCTGGGGTGCGGGGTAGGAAGACCGGGGAGCTGTTTTTT.